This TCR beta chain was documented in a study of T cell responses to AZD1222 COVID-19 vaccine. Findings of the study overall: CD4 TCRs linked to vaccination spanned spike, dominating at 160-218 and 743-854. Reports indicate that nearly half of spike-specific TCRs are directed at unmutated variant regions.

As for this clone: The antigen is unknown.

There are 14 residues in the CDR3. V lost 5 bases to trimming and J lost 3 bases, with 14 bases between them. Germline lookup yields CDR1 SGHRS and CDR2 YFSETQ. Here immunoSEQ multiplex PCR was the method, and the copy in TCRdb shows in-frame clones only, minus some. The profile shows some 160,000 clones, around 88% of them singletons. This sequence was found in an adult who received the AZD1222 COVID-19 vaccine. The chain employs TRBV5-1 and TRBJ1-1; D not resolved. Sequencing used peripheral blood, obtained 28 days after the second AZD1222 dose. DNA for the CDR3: TGCGCCAGCAGAAACTCCCCAGCATACACTGAAGCTTTCTTT. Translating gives CASRNSPAYTEAFF.